The 3 T cell receptor beta chains in this list originate from one sample, sequenced in a study of cytomegalovirus exposure and HLA in healthy donors. Researchers ran the PCR with 60 Vbeta and 13 Jbeta primers. Assay used: immunoSEQ multiplex PCR; TCRdb lists only in-frame clones, some missing. The table has roughly 150,000 clones, 70% to 80% seen once. The sample comprised PBMCs. Receptors were obtained from a male donor in good health and CMV-seronegative.

The chain has TRBV12-5 and TRBJ1-6; D may be TRBD1 (6 bases). Germline CDR1 and CDR2: LGHNT and FRNRAP. V gave up 6 bases and J gave up 8 bases, with 11 bases separating them. This CDR3 is built from 13 residues. CDR3 bases: TGTGCTAGTGGCTCCACAGGGTATTCACCCCTCCACTTT. Encoded protein: CASGSTGYSPLHF. The full variable domain, with the rest looked up from reference TRBV12-5 and TRBJ1-6, is DARVTQTPRHKVTEMGQEVTMRCQPILGHNTVFWYRQTMMQGLELLAYFRNRAPLDDSGMPKDRFSAEMPDATLATLKIQPSEPRDSAVYFCASGSTGYSPLHFGNGTRLTVT.

A few counts support this clone. One end of the junction fails to match germline, which may point to a read error. The chain couples TRBV7-9 to TRBJ2-7, with D possibly matching TRBD2 (5 bases). Germline lookup yields CDR1 SEHNR and CDR2 FQNEAQ (reference sequence). This CDR3 comprises 16 residues. CDR3 nucleotides: TGTTCCAGCAGCCGTGACAAGGGCGGGTGGGGCTACGAGCAGTACTTC. It yields the protein CSSSRDKGGWGYEQYF.

The V call is TRBV4-2, the J call TRBJ2-1; TRBD2 aligns across 7 bases. V lost 1 base to trimming and J lost 6 bases; unmatched junction nucleotides: 6. CDR1 and CDR2 from the germline V gene are LGHNA and YNFKEQ. CDR3 size: 15 residues. This CDR3 reads CASSQVRTRGNEQFF. CDR3 bases: TGTGCCAGCAGCCAAGTGAGGACTAGAGGCAATGAGCAGTTCTTC.